Presented here are 7 T cell receptor beta chains from one specimen sequenced in a study of control samples from healthy donors and cancer patients. Sequenced by immunoSEQ multiplex PCR; TCRdb stores in-frame clones only, minus some. This sample has 100,000 to 150,000 clones, with approximately 92% found just once. The sample comprised blood. These receptors originate from a young man in good health.

J is TRBJ2-2 and V is TRBV9; D remains unclear. In germline, CDR1 is SGDLS, CDR2 YYNGEE. The CDR3 runs to 14 residues. Trimming left V 6 bases short and J 4 bases short, with 13 bases between. The CDR3 region is CASMPGLGTGELFF. The CDR3 DNA follows: TGTGCCAGCATGCCGGGCCTCGGCACCGGGGAGCTGTTTTTT.

This chain connects TRBV6-2 or TRBV6-3 to TRBJ2-1; TRBD2 agrees at 12 bases. The CDR3 is made up of 16 amino acids. The junction had 11 bases not matched to a gene; V was cut back by 6 bases and J by 8 bases. CDR1 is MNHEY and CDR2 is SVGEGT in the germline V gene. The CDR3 sequence: CASSLLLAGGPYEQFF. The CDR3 nucleotides are TGTGCCAGCAGCCTCCTTCTAGCGGGAGGGCCCTATGAGCAGTTCTTC.

The V call is TRBV9, the J call TRBJ2-3, with D possibly called TRBD1 or TRBD2 (5 bases each). Trimming removed 0 bases from V and 1 base from J, with 15 bases in between. This CDR3 contains 17 residues. Germline V gives CDR1 SGDLS, CDR2 YYNGEE. The DNA of the CDR3 is TGTGCCAGCAGCGTAGAAGGCAGGGACGAGGGCACAGATACGCAGTATTTT. This sequence encodes CASSVEGRDEGTDTQYF.

The V call is TRBV5-8, the J call TRBJ1-5, with TRBD1 as a possible D gene (5 bases). This CDR3 region has 16 residues. With 1 base removed from V and 0 bases from J, the gap between germline ends came to 11 bases. Germline CDR1 SGHTS, CDR2 YDEGEE. The DNA of the CDR3 is TGTGCCAGCAGCTTGTTGACAGAATATAGCAATCAGCCCCAGCATTTT. As protein: CASSLLTEYSNQPQHF.

The chain combines TRBV5-8 with TRBJ2-7; 7 bases are shared with TRBD1. Trimming cost V 5 bases and J 6 bases; bases outside gene matches: 14. The CDR3 loop spans 15 amino acids. Looked up from germline, CDR1 is SGHTS and CDR2 is YDEGEE. In DNA, the CDR3 is TGTGCCAGCAGATACTCTATGAGGGGGCAGGGCGAGCAGTACGTC. As protein: CASRYSMRGQGEQYV.

This chain connects TRBV28 to TRBJ1-6; no firm D call. This CDR3 is 11 amino acids long. Germline CDR1 is MDHEN and CDR2 is SYDVKM. CDR3 residues: CGSSYNSPLHF. Here the CDR3 DNA reads TGTGGAAGTTCCTATAATTCACCCCTCCACTTT. The full variable domain, its missing parts supplied by reference TRBV28 and TRBJ1-6, is DVKVTQSSRYLVKRTGEKVFLECVQDMDHENMFWYRQDPGLGLRLIYFSYDVKMKEKGDIPEGYSVSREKKERFSLILESASTNQTSMYLCGSSYNSPLHFGNGTRLTVT.

CDR3 in DNA: TGTGCTAGTGGGACCGAAACGGATCAGCCCCAGCATTTT. Protein product: CASGTETDQPQHF. V and J are TRBV12-5 and TRBJ1-5, with D uncertain. Germline V lookup: CDR1 LGHNT, CDR2 FRNRAP. This CDR3 is built from 13 residues. Trimming pared 6 bases from V and 5 bases from J, leaving 11 bases between.